This record concerns one TCR beta chain sequence. Those who participated ranged in age from 18 to 89 years and resided in 20 to 25 US areas. This sample is drawn from a study of blood T cell repertoires in COVID-19. With 6 bases removed from V and 6 bases from J, the gap between germline ends came to 9 bases. This CDR3 comprises 12 residues. Germline CDR1 is LNHDA and CDR2 is SQIVND (reference sequence). Sequenced by immunoSEQ multiplex PCR; TCRdb stores in-frame clones only, minus some. The sample lists about 150,000 clones; around 83% were seen once. The sample comprised PBMCs or T cells enriched from blood (not recorded which). V is TRBV19 and J is TRBJ2-1; perhaps TRBD2 as D (6 bases). The sequence was obtained from a woman between 45 and 65 years old who had been exposed to COVID-19. The CDR3 spells CASRLTSNEQFF. CDR3 DNA: TGTGCCAGTAGGCTGACTAGCAATGAGCAGTTCTTC.